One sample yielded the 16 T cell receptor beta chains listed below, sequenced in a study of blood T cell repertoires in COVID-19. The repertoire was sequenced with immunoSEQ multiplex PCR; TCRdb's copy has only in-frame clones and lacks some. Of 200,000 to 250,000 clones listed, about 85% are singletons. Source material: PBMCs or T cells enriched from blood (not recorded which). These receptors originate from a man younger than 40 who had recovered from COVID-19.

CDR3: CASSLVLAGAGELFF. The CDR3 nucleotides are TGTGCCAGCAGCTTGGTCCTAGCGGGGGCCGGGGAGCTGTTTTTT. This rearrangement joins TRBV5-8 to TRBJ2-2; 10 bases align to TRBD2. The CDR3 totals 15 residues. Germline V gene lookup returns CDR1 SGHTS and CDR2 YDEGEE. V dropped 0 bases and J dropped 6; count of bases not matched to a gene: 2.

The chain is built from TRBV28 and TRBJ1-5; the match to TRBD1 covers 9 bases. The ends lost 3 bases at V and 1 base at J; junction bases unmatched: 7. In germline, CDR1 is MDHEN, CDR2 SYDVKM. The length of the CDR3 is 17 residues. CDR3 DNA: TGTGCCAGCAGTTTTGGATTACAGGGGGCGAGCAATCAGCCCCAGCATTTT. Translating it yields CASSFGLQGASNQPQHF.

This chain's CDR3 is CASSLLELARDYEQYF. CDR3 DNA: TGTGCCAGCAGCTTACTGGAACTAGCGAGAGACTACGAGCAGTACTTC. The rearrangement uses TRBV11-2 and TRBJ2-7; 7 nucleotides agree with TRBD2. V was clipped by 2 bases and J by 3 bases; unmatched bases: 10. This CDR3 is 16 amino acids long. CDR1 and CDR2 (germline): SGHAT, FQNNGV.

The CDR3 bases are TGTCCTGGGAGCGCCAAGCCCCAGGGGGAGAGCTCTGGGGCCAACGTCCTGACTTTC. This codes for CPGSAKPQGESSGANVLTF. The chain combines TRBV22-1 with TRBJ2-6; the table's D call, TRBD1, has no DNA check behind it. TRBV22-1 is assigned pseudogene status. CDR3 length: 19 residues.

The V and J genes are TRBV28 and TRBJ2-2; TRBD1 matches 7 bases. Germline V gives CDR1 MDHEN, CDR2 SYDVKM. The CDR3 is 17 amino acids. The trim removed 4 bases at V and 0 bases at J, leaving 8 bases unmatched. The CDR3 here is CASSYNRGYTNTGELFF. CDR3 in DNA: TGTGCCAGCAGTTATAACAGGGGCTACACGAACACCGGGGAGCTGTTTTTT. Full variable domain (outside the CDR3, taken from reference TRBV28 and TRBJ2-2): DVKVTQSSRYLVKRTGEKVFLECVQDMDHENMFWYRQDPGLGLRLIYFSYDVKMKEKGDIPEGYSVSREKKERFSLILESASTNQTSMYLCASSYNRGYTNTGELFFGEGSRLTVL.

The CDR3 here is CASSPGDPNTEAFF. As DNA, the CDR3 is TGTGCCAGCTCACCCGGGGATCCGAACACTGAAGCTTTCTTT. The chain is built from TRBV18 and TRBJ1-1; no definite D call. The CDR3 is made up of 14 amino acids. Trimming took off 3 bases at V and 1 base at J, with 9 bases between the two ends. CDR1 and CDR2 from the germline V gene are KGHSH and LQKENI.

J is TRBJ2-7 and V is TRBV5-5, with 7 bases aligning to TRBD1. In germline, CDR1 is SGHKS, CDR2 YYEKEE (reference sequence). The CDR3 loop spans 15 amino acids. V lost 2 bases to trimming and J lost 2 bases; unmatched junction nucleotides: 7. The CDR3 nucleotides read TGTGCCAGCAGCTTCTACGGGACAGTTACCTACGAGCAGTACTTC. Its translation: CASSFYGTVTYEQYF.

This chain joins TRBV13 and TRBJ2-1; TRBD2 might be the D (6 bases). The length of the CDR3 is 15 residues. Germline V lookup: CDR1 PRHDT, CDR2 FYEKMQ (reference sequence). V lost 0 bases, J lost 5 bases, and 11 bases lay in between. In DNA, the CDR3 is TGTGCCAGCAGCTTAGGTCCGGGACTCAACAATGAGCAGTTCTTC. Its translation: CASSLGPGLNNEQFF.

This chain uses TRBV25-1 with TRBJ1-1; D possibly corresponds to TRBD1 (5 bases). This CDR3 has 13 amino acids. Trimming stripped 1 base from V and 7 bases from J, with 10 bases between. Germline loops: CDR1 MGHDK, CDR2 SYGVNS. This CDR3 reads CASSESWGGEAFF. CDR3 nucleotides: TGTGCCAGCAGTGAATCATGGGGGGGTGAAGCTTTCTTT.

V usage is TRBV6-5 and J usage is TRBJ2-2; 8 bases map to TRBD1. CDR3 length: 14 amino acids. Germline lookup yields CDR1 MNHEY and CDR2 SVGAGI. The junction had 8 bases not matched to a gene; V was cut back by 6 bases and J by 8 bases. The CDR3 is CASRRTGPLGELFF. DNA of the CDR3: TGTGCCAGCAGAAGGACAGGGCCTTTGGGGGAGCTGTTTTTT.

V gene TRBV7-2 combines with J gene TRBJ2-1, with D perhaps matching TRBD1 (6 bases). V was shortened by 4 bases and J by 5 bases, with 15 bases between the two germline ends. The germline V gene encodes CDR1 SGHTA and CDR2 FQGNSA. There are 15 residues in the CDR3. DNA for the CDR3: TGTGCCAGCAGCTCTCAATCAGGGGTAAACAATGAGCAGTTCTTC. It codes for CASSSQSGVNNEQFF.

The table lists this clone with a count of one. The CDR3 region is CASSATGLNSPLHF. CDR3 coding DNA: TGTGCCAGCAGCGCGACAGGCTTAAATTCACCCCTCCACTTT. This chain joins TRBV9 and TRBJ1-6; D possibly corresponds to TRBD1 (6 bases). The CDR3 contains 14 residues. V gave up 3 bases and J gave up 7 bases, with 11 bases separating them. From germline, CDR1 is SGDLS and CDR2 YYNGEE.

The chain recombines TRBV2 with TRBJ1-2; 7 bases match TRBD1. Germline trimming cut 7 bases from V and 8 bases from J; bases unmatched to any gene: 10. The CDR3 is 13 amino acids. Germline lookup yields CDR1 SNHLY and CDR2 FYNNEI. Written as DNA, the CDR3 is TGTGCCAGCAATAGTTTAGGGGGCAGGGGCTACACCTTC. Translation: CASNSLGGRGYTF.

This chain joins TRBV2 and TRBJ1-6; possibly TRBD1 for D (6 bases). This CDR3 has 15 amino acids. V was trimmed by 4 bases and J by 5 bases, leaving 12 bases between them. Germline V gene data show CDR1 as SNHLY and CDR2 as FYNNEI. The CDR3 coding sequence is TGTGCCAGCAGTGCGGGACAAGGGCATAATTCACCCCTCCACTTT. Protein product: CASSAGQGHNSPLHF.

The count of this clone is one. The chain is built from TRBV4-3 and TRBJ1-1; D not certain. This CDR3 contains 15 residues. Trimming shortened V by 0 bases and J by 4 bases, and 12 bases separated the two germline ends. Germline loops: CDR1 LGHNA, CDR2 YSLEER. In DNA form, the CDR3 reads TGCGCCAGCAGCCAAGATACGGGATGGGGCACTGAAGCTTTCTTT. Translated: CASSQDTGWGTEAFF.

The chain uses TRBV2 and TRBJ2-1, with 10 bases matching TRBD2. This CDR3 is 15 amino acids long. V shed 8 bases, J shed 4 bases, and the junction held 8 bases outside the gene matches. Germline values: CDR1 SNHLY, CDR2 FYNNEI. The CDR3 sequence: CASGREGLAYNEQFF. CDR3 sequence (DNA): TGTGCCAGCGGTAGGGAGGGACTAGCGTACAATGAGCAGTTCTTC.